Listed below are T cell receptor beta chains from one sample, sequenced in a study of T cell repertoires in cytomegalovirus infection. One entry per CDR3 protein results from TCRdb running MiXCR on the reads. Here the sample spans approximately 310,000 distinct CDR3 sequences, 20% to 30% being singletons. For these TCRs, the target antigens are not known. Sample: cultured PBMCs, taken from culture after CMV antigen stimulation. The receptors were sampled from a human donor in good health (CMV status not recorded). Some clones in this sample may be carry-over from other donors' samples. CDR3s include the opening cysteine and the closing phenylalanine or tryptophan. D genes are given only for firm matches. Clone size is given for some rows only: seen once, a few or many times, or a class if the clone is expanded.

- TRBJ1-5 - TRBV12-3/TRBV12-4 CASKKGPPRQPQHF
- TRBJ2-7 - TRBV7-9 CASSLLVEQYF
TRBD1 TRBJ1-5 - TRBV20-1 CSASRAGQGATGDQPQHF
- TRBJ2-3 - TRBV19 CASALDGRADTQYF
- TRBJ2-3 - TRBV20-1 CSADGLGSTDTQYF
- TRBJ2-3 - TRBV9 CASSARSPSDGDTQYF
- TRBJ2-3 few TRBV30 CAWREVGTDTQYF
TRBD1 TRBJ2-7 - TRBV4-3 CASSQDGARGSEQYF
TRBD2 TRBJ2-1 few TRBV7-3 CASSPGTSPYNEQFF
TRBD1 TRBJ2-7 - TRBV27 CASSPGTGRVHEQYF
TRBD2 TRBJ2-1 many TRBV9 CASSVRPSGGYNEQFF